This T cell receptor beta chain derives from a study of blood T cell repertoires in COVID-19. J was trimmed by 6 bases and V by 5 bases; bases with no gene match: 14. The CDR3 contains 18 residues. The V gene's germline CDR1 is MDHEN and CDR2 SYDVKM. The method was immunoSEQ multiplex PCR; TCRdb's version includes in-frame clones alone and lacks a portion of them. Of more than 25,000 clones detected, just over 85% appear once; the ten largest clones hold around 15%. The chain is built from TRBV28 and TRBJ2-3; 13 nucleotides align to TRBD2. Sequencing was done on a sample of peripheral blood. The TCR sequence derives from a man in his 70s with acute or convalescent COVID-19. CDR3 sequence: CASSPTSGRIRGSDTQYF. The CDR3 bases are TGTGCCAGCAGTCCGACTAGCGGGAGGATCCGTGGTTCGGATACGCAGTATTTT.